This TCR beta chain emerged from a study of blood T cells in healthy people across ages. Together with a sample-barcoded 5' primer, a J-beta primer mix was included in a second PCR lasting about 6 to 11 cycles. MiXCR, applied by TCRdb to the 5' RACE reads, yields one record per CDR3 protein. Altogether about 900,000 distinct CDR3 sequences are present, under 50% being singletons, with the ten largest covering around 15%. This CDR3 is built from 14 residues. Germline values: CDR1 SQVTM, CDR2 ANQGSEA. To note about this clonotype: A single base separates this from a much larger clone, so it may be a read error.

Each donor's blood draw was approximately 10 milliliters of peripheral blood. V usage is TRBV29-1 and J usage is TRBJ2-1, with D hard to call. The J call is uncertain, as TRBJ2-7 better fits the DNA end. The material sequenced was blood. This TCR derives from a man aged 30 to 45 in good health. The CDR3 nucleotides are TGCAGCGTTGAAAAGGGCCGGCTTTACAATGAGCAGTACTTC. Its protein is CSVEKGRLYNEQYF.